The entry below describes one T cell receptor (beta chain). This CDR3 is 16 amino acids long. Germline assignment: CDR1 MNHEY and CDR2 SMNVEV (reference sequence). The V and J ends lost 1 base and 0 bases respectively, with 10 bases between them. The data originate from a study of blood T cell repertoires in COVID-19. Across the study: Samples came from the United States, Italy and Spain, spanning acute and convalescent COVID-19.

Assay: immunoSEQ multiplex PCR; the TCRdb copy retains only in-frame clones and omits some. The table lists about 26,000 clones, almost 95% of them singletons, with just over 2% in the top ten. Input material: peripheral blood. This chain joins TRBV27 and TRBJ2-1; D is possibly TRBD2 (5 bases). The clonotype was recovered from a human donor in a cohort sampled during active COVID-19. CDR3 region: CASSLWTVRSYNEQFF. DNA for the CDR3: TGTGCCAGCAGTTTATGGACTGTTCGCTCCTACAATGAGCAGTTCTTC.